The entry that follows covers one T cell receptor beta chain sequence. The target antigen is unknown. The data belong to a study of human T cells and chemical hapten exposure. Individual cDNA molecules received unique molecular identifiers in the library. TCRdb re-derived calls from the RACE reads in MiXCR, one entry per CDR3 protein. The sample shows some 400,000 distinct CDR3 sequences, approximately 5.1% of them seen only once. Stated time point: pre-sensitization, week 0. Treatment here: therapeutic diphenylcyclopropenone sensitization with weekly scalp DPC. The CDR3 is 14 residues long. Trimming left V 7 bases short and J 6 bases short, with 18 bases between. Looked up from germline, CDR1 is MDHEN and CDR2 is SYDVKM. General study results and limits: Patch test scores rose with PT1 expanded TCR counts, a positive correlation. There was alopecia in the donors, so their immune response may differ from that of healthy people.

This clonotype was sampled from a woman aged 45-65 years with alopecia areata. Some clones in this sample may be carry-over from other donors' samples. The source was whole blood, collected in connection with sensitization to the hapten diphenylcyclopropenone (DPC). The rearrangement joins TRBV28 to TRBJ1-1; D is undetermined. The DNA for the CDR3 is TGTGCCAGCACCCGCCCTGAGGCGGCCTCTGAAGCTTTCTTT. This sequence encodes CASTRPEAASEAFF.